The present entry profiles one TCR beta chain with its context. This clonotype was recorded a few times. The clone's antigen remains unknown. Per-nucleotide qualities are absent, and no much larger clonotype sits a single base away. The germline V gene specifies SGHVS as CDR1 and FQNEAQ as CDR2. The cysteine opens and the phenylalanine closes a CDR3 of 17 amino acids. Only CDR3 DNA remains: 51 bases, in frame from the first base. Compared with germline, V lacks 5 bases and J lacks 0 bases; bases without a gene match: 10. This record belongs to a study of human T cells and chemical hapten exposure (dated by TCRdb to the early 2020s). With respect to the entire study: For sensitization, 2% DPC in acetone was applied to a 2 cm by 2 cm area of upper inner arm skin. Throughout the study period of approximately 23 weeks, patients also received therapeutic DPC doses to the scalp every week. Patch testing was done on the upper back using Finn chambers containing 0.01% DPC, and results were scored after 6 days according to International Contact Dermatitis Research Group standards. The mostly female patient cohort included alopecia areata with under or over 50% scalp involvement, alopecia totalis and alopecia universalis. Libraries were combined into a pool for sequencing, and differences in TCR yield between samples came mainly from small differences in library volumes within the pool. The study tracked peripheral blood TCR repertoire changes in vivo during primary and secondary sensitization to the hapten diphenylcyclopropenone (DPC) in alopecia patients. Blood samples were taken from patients before sensitization (week 0) and then at 2, 6 and about 24 weeks after DPC sensitization. For TCR sequencing, blood came from 25 to 35 alopecia patients at anywhere from one to four time points (pre-sensitization, 2, 6 and 24 weeks). General study outcomes and caveats: After repeated subsampling, changes were observed in the strength of the expansion versus patch-test correlation and in the threshold at which the correlation became significant. Significantly more large CDR3 similarity clusters were formed by expanded TCRs than by pre-sensitization or healthy control sets, consistent with antigen-driven responses. A positive correlation was found between the number of PT1 expanded TCRs and patch test score, with significance reached at thresholds 8, 16 and 32 but not 4. The number of TCRs above 1 in 1000 frequency did not change with DPC sensitization; there was no evidence of global repertoire structure alterations. Because every patient had alopecia, a presumed autoimmune disease, the patients' immune response might differ from that of healthy individuals.

The time point label on this specimen signifies: pre-sensitization, week 0. This specimen's treatment or condition label, per the study, means: therapeutic diphenylcyclopropenone sensitization with weekly scalp DPC. At every patch-test visit, the blood draw took place before the patch test was put on. Eligible patients were aged 18 to 70, diagnosed with alopecia, deemed suitable for DPC therapy, and excluded if pregnant. Unfractionated whole blood was collected in Tempus Blood RNA tubes, and total RNA was extracted from that blood. Libraries came from RACE. TCRdb lists the instrument as NextSeq 500. During library preparation, unique molecular identifiers were attached to individual cDNA molecules so that TCRs could be counted in a quantitative, reproducible way. Both TCR alpha and TCR beta chains were sequenced from each blood RNA sample. On the study's bioinformatics: Samples had a median of roughly 99,000 TCRs, with a range from roughly 23,224 to 700,000. V, J and CDR3 annotation of the TCR reads was carried out using the Decombinator software suite. To make PS versus PT1 abundance plots, every sample was subsampled to the same number of TCRs (28,000). Expanded TCRs were defined as absent before sensitization and observed at least eight times at the 2-week time point. TCRdb reprocessing: public reads trimmed at Q25 with fastp, clones called with MiXCR, in-frame beta chains kept. Entries are consolidated by CDR3 protein sequence, retaining the most common genes and DNA. TCRdb, not the original authors, processed these V and J calls. This sample lists 350,000 to 400,000 distinct CDR3 sequences; approximately 5.1% were detected once. The biggest ten clones account for 2.5% to 3% of the sample.

The receptor was isolated from a woman in her 50s with alopecia areata. Some clones in this sample may be carry-over from other donors' samples. The chain links TRBV7-8 with TRBJ2-1, with 7 junctional bases fitting TRBD2. Sequencing was performed on whole blood, taken in connection with sensitization to the hapten diphenylcyclopropenone (DPC). In nucleotide form, the sequence is TGTGCCAGCAGCCCGACCATAGCGGGTAACTCCTACAATGAGCAGTTCTTC. Translated, this gives CASSPTIAGNSYNEQFF.